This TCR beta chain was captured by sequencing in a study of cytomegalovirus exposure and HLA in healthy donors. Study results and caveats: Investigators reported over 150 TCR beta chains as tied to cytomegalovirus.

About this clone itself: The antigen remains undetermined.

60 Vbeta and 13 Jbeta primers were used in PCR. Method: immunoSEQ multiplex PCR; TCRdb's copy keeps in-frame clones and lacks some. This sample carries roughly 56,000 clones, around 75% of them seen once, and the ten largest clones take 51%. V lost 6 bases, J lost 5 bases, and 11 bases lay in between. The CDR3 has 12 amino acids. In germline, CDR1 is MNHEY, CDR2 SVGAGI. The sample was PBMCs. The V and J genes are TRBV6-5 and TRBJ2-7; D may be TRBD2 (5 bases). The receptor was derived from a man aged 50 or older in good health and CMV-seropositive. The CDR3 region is CASSPGGHEQYF. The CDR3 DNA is TGTGCCAGCAGCCCAGGAGGCCACGAGCAGTACTTC.